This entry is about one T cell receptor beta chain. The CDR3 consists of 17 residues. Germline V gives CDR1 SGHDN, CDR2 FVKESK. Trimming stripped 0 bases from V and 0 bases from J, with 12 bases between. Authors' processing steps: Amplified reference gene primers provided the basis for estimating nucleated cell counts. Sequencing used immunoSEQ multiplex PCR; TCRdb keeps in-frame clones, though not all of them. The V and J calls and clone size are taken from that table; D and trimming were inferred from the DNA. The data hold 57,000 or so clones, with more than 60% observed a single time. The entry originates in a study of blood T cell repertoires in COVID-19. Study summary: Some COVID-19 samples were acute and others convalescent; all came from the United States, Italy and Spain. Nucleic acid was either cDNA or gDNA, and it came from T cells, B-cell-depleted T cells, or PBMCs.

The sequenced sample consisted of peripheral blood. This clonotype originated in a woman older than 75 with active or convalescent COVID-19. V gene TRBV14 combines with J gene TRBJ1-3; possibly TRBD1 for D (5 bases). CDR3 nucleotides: TGTGCCAGCAGCCAAGATTCTCACAGGTACTCTGGAAACACCATATATTTT. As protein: CASSQDSHRYSGNTIYF.